The following is a T cell receptor (beta chain) sequence with its context. The CDR3 extends over 16 amino acids. In germline, CDR1 is SGDLS, CDR2 YYNGEE. The J segment lost 4 bases and the V segment lost 2 bases, leaving 8 bases of the junction unmatched. These data belong to a study of blood T cell repertoires in COVID-19. Using immunoSEQ multiplex PCR, the repertoire was profiled, and TCRdb retains in-frame clones only, with some absent. Of 260,000 or so clones in the sample, 81% were seen once. The chain links TRBV9 to TRBJ2-3; 9 nucleotides agree with TRBD2. The sequence was obtained from a woman older than 75 with COVID-19, enrolled during active disease. Specimen: peripheral blood. Here the CDR3 DNA reads TGTGCCAGCAGCGTGATAGCGGGAGTGGTTGCAGATACGCAGTATTTT. Protein: CASSVIAGVVADTQYF.